Following are 14 T cell receptor beta chains from one sample sequenced in a study of a mutant IDH1 vaccine in newly diagnosed glioma. Measured with immunoSEQ multiplex PCR; TCRdb has only the in-frame clones, and not every one. The data contain roughly 30,000 clones, roughly 80% of them seen just once; the ten biggest clones take up 24%. These receptors have no identified antigens. Time point defined: week 5, during vaccination. Topical imiquimod was applied with each vaccine dose, which held 300 ug of mutant IDH1 20-mer peptide. Sequencing used PBMCs, obtained from a glioma patient whose treatment included an IDH1 peptide vaccine. These receptors were collected from a man between 25 and 39 years old with glioma.

J is TRBJ2-2 and V is TRBV5-1, with a possible D match to TRBD2 (6 bases). The CDR3 runs 14 residues. The germline V and J ends were trimmed by 0 bases and 8 bases, with 11 bases remaining between them. Per germline, CDR1 SGHRS and CDR2 YFSETQ. The CDR3 nucleotides read TGCGCCAGCAGCTTGGGCGGGGATGGAGGGGAGCTGTTTTTT. Its translation: CASSLGGDGGELFF.

The chain uses TRBV29-1 and TRBJ2-7; tentatively, D is TRBD1 (5 bases). The germline V gene has CDR1 SQVTM and CDR2 ANQGSEA. The CDR3 extends over 18 amino acids. V lost 4 bases, J lost 3 bases, and 28 bases lay in between. CDR3 region: CSVAQGVNWKGLFYEQYF. CDR3 nucleotide sequence: TGCAGCGTTGCCCAGGGTGTGAATTGGAAGGGTCTTTTCTACGAGCAGTACTTC.

The chain employs TRBV5-1 and TRBJ2-3, with 7 bases that match TRBD2. Germline-derived CDR1 and CDR2 are SGHRS and YFSETQ. With V trimmed by 4 bases and J by 2 bases, 7 bases remained unmatched. The CDR3 covers 15 residues. DNA of the CDR3: TGCGCCAGCAGCCGGGAGGATAGTAACACAGATACGCAGTATTTT. Protein product: CASSREDSNTDTQYF.

The chain joins TRBV7-8 to TRBJ2-7; D may be TRBD2 (5 bases). V lost 4 bases and J lost 4, with 17 bases in between. In germline, CDR1 is SGHVS, CDR2 FQNEAQ. The CDR3 has 15 amino acids. The DNA for the CDR3 is TGTGCCAGCAGCTCAAGGAGGCTAGCTGGTTACGAGCAGTACTTC. Translation: CASSSRRLAGYEQYF. The full variable domain, in which reference TRBV7-8 and TRBJ2-7 provide the parts outside the CDR3, is GAGVSQSPRYKVAKRGQDVALRCDPISGHVSLFWYQQALGQGPEFLTYFQNEAQLDKSGLPSDRFFAERPEGSVSTLKIQRTQQEDSAVYLCASSSRRLAGYEQYFGPGTRLTVT.

The chain is built from TRBV4-3 and TRBJ2-7; tentatively, D is TRBD1 (6 bases). The V and J ends lost 0 bases and 5 bases respectively, with 17 bases between them. The CDR3 is made up of 16 amino acids. The germline CDR1 and CDR2 sequences are LGHNA and YSLEER. DNA of the CDR3: TGCGCCAGCAGCCAAGAGGGGGCAGGGCTTGGGCACGAGCAGTACTTC. Amino acids: CASSQEGAGLGHEQYF.

V and J are TRBV4-3 and TRBJ2-7; 7 bases match TRBD1. The CDR3 loop spans 16 amino acids. Germline V lookup: CDR1 LGHNA, CDR2 YSLEER. Losses at the gene ends were 3 bases for V and 3 bases for J; bases not matched to a gene: 11. The CDR3 reads CASSHVPGDSNYEQYF. The CDR3 DNA reads TGCGCCAGCAGCCACGTCCCTGGGGACAGCAACTACGAGCAGTACTTC.

The chain combines TRBV9 with TRBJ2-3; D is ambiguous. CDR3 size: 15 residues. Germline CDR1 reads SGDLS; CDR2 reads YYNGEE. Trimming left V 4 bases short and J 0 bases short, with 12 bases between. The DNA of the CDR3 is TGTGCCAGCAGCCCAGAGCTCCCTAGCACAGATACGCAGTATTTT. Amino acid sequence: CASSPELPSTDTQYF. Drawing the rest from reference TRBV9 and TRBJ2-3, the complete variable domain is DSGVTQTPKHLITATGQRVTLRCSPRSGDLSVYWYQQSLDQGLQFLIQYYNGEERAKGNILERFSAQQFPDLHSELNLSSLELGDSALYFCASSPELPSTDTQYFGPGTRLTVL.

The chain couples TRBV25-1 to TRBJ1-4, with unresolved D. Germline V gene sequence: CDR1 MGHDK, CDR2 SYGVNS. V shed 3 bases and J shed 6 bases, with 11 bases lying between them. The CDR3 length is 14 residues. The CDR3 protein is CASSDAVFHEKLFF. CDR3 DNA: TGTGCCAGCAGTGACGCGGTATTCCATGAAAAACTGTTTTTT.

This clone was counted between two and nine times. CDR3 nucleotides: TGTGCCAAAACGGGACTGTCGAACACTGAAGCTTTCTTT. Its translation is CAKTGLSNTEAFF. The genes are TRBV7-9 and TRBJ1-1; D might be TRBD1 (5 bases). CDR3 length: 13 residues. V lost 10 bases to trimming and J lost 1 base, with 13 bases between them. Germline V CDR1 and CDR2: SEHNR, FQNEAQ (reference sequence).

V gene TRBV5-4 combines with J gene TRBJ1-1, with TRBD1 matching 8 bases. CDR3 length: 14 residues. The junction had 8 bases not matched to a gene; V was cut back by 4 bases and J by 6 bases. Germline assignment: CDR1 SGHNT and CDR2 YYREEE (reference sequence). The CDR3 nucleotides read TGTGCCAGCAGCATCATCAGGGGGCGGGCTGAAGCTTTCTTT. Translating it yields CASSIIRGRAEAFF.

J is TRBJ2-1 and V is TRBV4-1; 9 bases map to TRBD2. In germline, CDR1 is MGHRA, CDR2 YSYEKL. CDR3 size: 16 residues. J lost 4 bases, V lost 3 bases, and 7 bases had no gene match. CDR3 residues: CASSHRLADPYNEQFF. The DNA for the CDR3 is TGCGCCAGCAGCCACCGACTAGCGGACCCTTACAATGAGCAGTTCTTC.

The chain links TRBV5-1 to TRBJ2-7, with TRBD1 as a possible D gene (6 bases). From germline, CDR1 is SGHRS and CDR2 YFSETQ. CDR3 length: 13 residues. The V end was cut by 4 bases, the J end by 2 bases, with 10 bases between. The CDR3 loop reads CASSLRGPYEQYF. CDR3 DNA sequence: TGCGCCAGCAGCCTCAGGGGCCCCTACGAGCAGTACTTC. Filled out from reference TRBV5-1 and TRBJ2-7, the complete variable domain reads KAGVTQTPRYLIKTRGQQVTLSCSPISGHRSVSWYQQTPGQGLQFLFEYFSETQRNKGNFPGRFSGRQFSNSRSEMNVSTLELGDSALYLCASSLRGPYEQYFGPGTRLTVT.

This chain connects TRBV18 to TRBJ2-6; D might be TRBD2 (5 bases). The CDR3 covers 16 residues. The V and J ends lost 1 base and 2 bases respectively, with 9 bases between them. Germline V gives CDR1 KGHSH, CDR2 LQKENI. DNA for the CDR3: TGTGCCAGCTCACCACAGCGAGGGCCTGGGGCCAACGTCCTGACTTTC. Translating it yields CASSPQRGPGANVLTF.

V is TRBV27 and J is TRBJ2-2; 11 positions match TRBD2. The J segment lost 6 bases and the V segment lost 8 bases, leaving 5 bases of the junction unmatched. The CDR3 contains 14 residues. Germline values: CDR1 MNHEY, CDR2 SMNVEV (reference sequence). The CDR3 sequence: CASSTSGIAGELFF. In DNA, the CDR3 is TGTGCCAGCTCGACTAGCGGGATTGCCGGGGAGCTGTTTTTT.